Listed below are T cell receptor beta chains from one sample, sequenced in a study of T-cell reconstitution after alpha-beta-depleted transplantation in children. Using its own MiXCR run on the PCR reads, TCRdb lists one record per CDR3 protein. There are approximately 300,000 distinct CDR3 sequences in the sample; roughly a tenth occur only once, and less than 9% lies in the top ten. The sample here was PBMCs, taken before TCRalphabeta/CD19-depleted stem cell transplant. The source is a boy under two years old with acute myeloid leukemia, due to receive a stem cell transplant. The CDR3 runs from the conserved cysteine through the conserved F or W. The order of the fields is CDR3 protein, CDR3 DNA, V gene, J gene, clone size, D gene. A D gene is named only where the DNA matches it firmly. Expanded clones get a size class; other rows say once, few or many, or leave the size out.

CDR3aa: CASRTSGGQETQYF; CDR3nt: TGTGCCTCCCGGACTAGCGGGGGCCAAGAGACCCAGTACTTC; v_gene: TRBV10-3; j_gene: TRBJ2-5; abundance: many; d_gene: TRBD2
CDR3aa: CASSLADHLYEQYF; CDR3nt: TGCGCCAGCAGCTTGGCGGACCATCTCTACGAGCAGTACTTC; v_gene: TRBV5-1; j_gene: TRBJ2-7; abundance: many; d_gene: .
CDR3aa: CASSPSQGAYNEQFF; CDR3nt: TGCGCCAGCAGCCCCTCGCAGGGGGCCTACAATGAGCAGTTCTTC; v_gene: TRBV4-1; j_gene: TRBJ2-1; abundance: .; d_gene: TRBD1
CDR3aa: CASSQDGTNKETQYF; CDR3nt: TGCGCCAGCAGCCAAGATGGGACAAACAAAGAGACCCAGTACTTC; v_gene: TRBV4-3; j_gene: TRBJ2-5; abundance: many; d_gene: .
CDR3aa: CASSSLGSNQPQHF; CDR3nt: TGTGCCAGCAGCTCCCTAGGTTCTAATCAGCCCCAGCATTTT; v_gene: TRBV13; j_gene: TRBJ1-5; abundance: many; d_gene: .
CDR3aa: CASSYWTSGSGGEQFF; CDR3nt: TGTGCCAGCAGTTACTGGACTAGCGGGAGTGGGGGTGAGCAGTTCTTC; v_gene: TRBV6-5; j_gene: TRBJ2-1; abundance: .; d_gene: TRBD2
CDR3aa: CASSLGYGGNTIYF; CDR3nt: TGTGCCAGCAGCTTAGGCTATGGTGGAAACACCATATATTTT; v_gene: TRBV7-9; j_gene: TRBJ1-3; abundance: many; d_gene: .
CDR3aa: CASLLQQGVYEKLFF; CDR3nt: TGTGCCAGCCTGCTCCAACAGGGGGTGTATGAAAAACTGTTTTTT; v_gene: TRBV6-1; j_gene: TRBJ1-4; abundance: .; d_gene: TRBD1
CDR3aa: CASSQSGTSNEQFF; CDR3nt: TGTGCCAGCAGCCAATCGGGGACTAGCAATGAGCAGTTCTTC; v_gene: TRBV16; j_gene: TRBJ2-1; abundance: many; d_gene: TRBD2
CDR3aa: CASCLALGAGANVLTF; CDR3nt: TGTGCCAGCTGCTTGGCCTTGGGTGCTGGGGCCAACGTCCTGACTTTC; v_gene: TRBV5-8; j_gene: TRBJ2-6; abundance: .; d_gene: .
CDR3aa: CSARGGRYQGNTEAFF; CDR3nt: TGCAGTGCTAGAGGCGGCAGGTATCAAGGGAACACTGAAGCTTTCTTT; v_gene: TRBV20-1; j_gene: TRBJ1-1; abundance: many; d_gene: .
CDR3aa: CSVEDLTGRNYGYTF; CDR3nt: TGCAGCGTTGAAGATCTGACAGGTAGAAACTATGGCTACACCTTC; v_gene: TRBV29-1; j_gene: TRBJ1-2; abundance: many; d_gene: .
CDR3aa: CASSLSLGIGYTF; CDR3nt: TGTGCCAGCAGTTTATCGTTGGGGATAGGCTACACCTTC; v_gene: TRBV27; j_gene: TRBJ1-2; abundance: many; d_gene: .
CDR3aa: CASSFRANLANYGYTF; CDR3nt: TGTGCCAGCAGCTTCCGGGCCAATCTAGCTAACTATGGCTACACCTTC; v_gene: TRBV3-1; j_gene: TRBJ1-2; abundance: many; d_gene: .
CDR3aa: CASSLQQPYEQYF; CDR3nt: TGCGCCAGCAGCTTGCAACAGCCCTACGAGCAGTACTTC; v_gene: TRBV5-1; j_gene: TRBJ2-7; abundance: many; d_gene: .
CDR3aa: CASSGTSGTGEQYF; CDR3nt: TGCGCCAGCAGTGGGACTAGCGGGACGGGCGAGCAGTACTTC; v_gene: TRBV23-1; j_gene: TRBJ2-7; abundance: few; d_gene: TRBD2
CDR3aa: CASSQSWVGGPHTGELFF; CDR3nt: TGTGCCAGCAGCCAATCGTGGGTAGGTGGACCTCACACCGGGGAGCTGTTTTTT; v_gene: TRBV3-1; j_gene: TRBJ2-2; abundance: many; d_gene: .
CDR3aa: CASTVNAYSLYEQYF; CDR3nt: TGTGCCAGCACCGTCAACGCTTACTCCCTCTACGAGCAGTACTTC; v_gene: TRBV28; j_gene: TRBJ2-7; abundance: .; d_gene: .
CDR3aa: CASSVEKGGPFYNEQFF; CDR3nt: TGTGCCAGCAGCGTAGAAAAGGGGGGCCCTTTCTACAATGAGCAGTTCTTC; v_gene: TRBV9; j_gene: TRBJ2-1; abundance: many; d_gene: .
CDR3aa: CSVDSYYGYTF; CDR3nt: TGCAGCGTTGACAGTTATTATGGCTACACCTTC; v_gene: TRBV29-1; j_gene: TRBJ1-2; abundance: many; d_gene: .
CDR3aa: CASSQVWGITYEQYF; CDR3nt: TGCGCCAGCAGCCAAGTTTGGGGGATCACCTACGAGCAGTACTTC; v_gene: TRBV4-3; j_gene: TRBJ2-7; abundance: many; d_gene: .
CDR3aa: CASSLSWVTVRYEQYF; CDR3nt: TGTGCCAGCAGTTTATCGTGGGTTACCGTCCGCTACGAGCAGTACTTC; v_gene: TRBV27; j_gene: TRBJ2-7; abundance: .; d_gene: .